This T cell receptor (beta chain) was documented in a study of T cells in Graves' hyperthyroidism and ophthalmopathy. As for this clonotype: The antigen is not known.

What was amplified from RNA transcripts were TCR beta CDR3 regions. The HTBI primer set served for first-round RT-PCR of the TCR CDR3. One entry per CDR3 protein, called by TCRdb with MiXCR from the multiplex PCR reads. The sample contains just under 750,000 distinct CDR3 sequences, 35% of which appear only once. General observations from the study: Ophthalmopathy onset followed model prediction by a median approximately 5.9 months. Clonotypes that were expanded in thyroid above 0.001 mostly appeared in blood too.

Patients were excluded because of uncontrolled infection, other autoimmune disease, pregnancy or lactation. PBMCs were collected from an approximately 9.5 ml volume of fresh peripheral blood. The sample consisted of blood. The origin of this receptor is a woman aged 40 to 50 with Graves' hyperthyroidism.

CDR3 in DNA: TGTGCCAGCAGCCCCGGTCAGGGGGCTGGGAAGACCCAGTACTTC. Translated: CASSPGQGAGKTQYF. The chain combines TRBV11-2 with TRBJ2-5; 8 bases line up with TRBD1. The length of the CDR3 is 15 residues. V lost 5 bases to trimming and J lost 6 bases; unmatched junction nucleotides: 11. Germline CDR1 is SGHAT and CDR2 is FQNNGV.